Following are 20 T cell receptor beta chains from one sample sequenced in a study of blood T cell repertoires in COVID-19. Method: immunoSEQ multiplex PCR; TCRdb's copy keeps in-frame clones and lacks some. The table has some 140,000 clones, around three quarters seen once. Source material: peripheral blood. All receptors come from a man aged 80 or over with acute or convalescent COVID-19.

This clone was observed a single time. The V gene is TRBV5-1, the J gene TRBJ1-1; no clear D. Germline assignment: CDR1 SGHRS and CDR2 YFSETQ. V shed 0 bases and J shed 1 base, with 10 bases lying between them. The CDR3 covers 15 residues. CDR3 bases: TGCGCCAGCAGCTTGGTGATTTCGGGGAACACTGAAGCTTTCTTT. The encoded protein is CASSLVISGNTEAFF.

The rearrangement links TRBV5-6 to TRBJ2-1, with 10 bases identical to TRBD2. The germline CDR1 and CDR2 sequences are SGHDT and YYEEEE. The CDR3 extends over 17 amino acids. V lost 1 base to trimming and J lost 4 bases; unmatched junction nucleotides: 8. CDR3 in DNA: TGTGCCAGCAGCTTGAGCCTAGCGGGGGCCCCATACAATGAGCAGTTCTTC. Protein: CASSLSLAGAPYNEQFF.

The chain links TRBV4-2 to TRBJ1-2; 9 nucleotides line up with TRBD1. CDR3 size: 17 residues. V lost 0 bases, J lost 5 bases, and 10 bases stayed unmatched. CDR1 and CDR2 (germline): LGHNA, YNFKEQ. The CDR3, as DNA: TGTGCCAGCAGCCAAGATCTAGGGACAGGGAGGTGGTATGGCTACACCTTC. Translated, it gives CASSQDLGTGRWYGYTF.

This chain joins TRBV2 and TRBJ2-3; D call uncertain. CDR1 and CDR2 from the germline V gene are SNHLY and FYNNEI. This CDR3 region has 15 residues. V gave up 6 bases and J gave up 0 bases, with 13 bases separating them. CDR3 protein: CASRSLPLSTDTQYF. Written as DNA, the CDR3 is TGTGCCAGCAGAAGCCTACCTCTTAGCACAGATACGCAGTATTTT.

V gene TRBV6-5 combines with J gene TRBJ1-1, with 8 nucleotides matching TRBD1. From germline, CDR1 is MNHEY and CDR2 SVGAGI. Trimming at V came to 7 bases and at J to 4 bases, leaving 8 bases not matched to a gene. This CDR3 comprises 14 residues. The CDR3 here is CASNPGGSSTEAFF. The CDR3 bases are TGTGCCAGCAACCCAGGGGGCTCGAGCACTGAAGCTTTCTTT.

The chain combines TRBV7-8 with TRBJ1-1; TRBD1 is a possible D gene (6 bases). Trimming stripped 5 bases from V and 3 bases from J, with 22 bases between. Germline lookup yields CDR1 SGHVS and CDR2 FQNEAQ. The CDR3 contains 17 residues. CDR3: CASSPRGGSNIYTEAFF. In DNA, the CDR3 is TGTGCCAGCAGCCCTAGAGGGGGTAGTAACATATACACTGAAGCTTTCTTT. Full variable domain (outside the CDR3, taken from reference TRBV7-8 and TRBJ1-1): GAGVSQSPRYKVAKRGQDVALRCDPISGHVSLFWYQQALGQGPEFLTYFQNEAQLDKSGLPSDRFFAERPEGSVSTLKIQRTQQEDSAVYLCASSPRGGSNIYTEAFFGQGTRLTVV.

This clone was recorded once. This chain links TRBV30 with TRBJ1-1, with D hard to call. With 3 bases removed from V and 0 bases from J, the gap between germline ends came to 8 bases. This CDR3 comprises 13 residues. CDR1 is GTSNPN, CDR2 SVGIG, per germline (reference sequence). The CDR3 sequence: CAWRDGMNTEAFF. The CDR3 nucleotides read TGTGCCTGGAGAGATGGCATGAACACTGAAGCTTTCTTT.

J is TRBJ2-1 and V is TRBV5-1, with D perhaps matching TRBD1 (6 bases). Trimming shortened V by 2 bases and J by 1 base, and 10 bases separated the two germline ends. The germline V gene has CDR1 SGHRS and CDR2 YFSETQ. CDR3 length: 15 amino acids. CDR3: CASSFEQGSYNEQFF. The CDR3 DNA is TGCGCCAGCAGCTTCGAACAGGGTTCCTACAATGAGCAGTTCTTC.

The V and J genes are TRBV25-1 and TRBJ2-2; 9 bases align to TRBD1. Germline assignment: CDR1 MGHDK and CDR2 SYGVNS. Trimming took 5 bases from V and 6 from J; bases not matched to a gene: 7. The CDR3 is 15 residues long. The CDR3 loop reads CASSRDRAGPGELFF. The CDR3, as DNA: TGTGCCAGCAGTAGGGACAGGGCCGGCCCCGGGGAGCTGTTTTTT.

V is TRBV6-1 and J is TRBJ2-2, with D possibly TRBD1 on 6 matching bases. Per germline, CDR1 MNHNS and CDR2 SASEGT. The CDR3 is 13 amino acids. Trimming cost V 5 bases and J 4 bases, with 8 bases left between them. The CDR3 loop reads CASSPRGTGELFF. In DNA form, the CDR3 reads TGTGCCAGCAGTCCCAGGGGCACCGGGGAGCTGTTTTTT.

The CDR3 DNA reads as TGTGCCAGCAGCGCCGGTCTTGGAGAACGGGAGCAGTTCTTC. Translating it yields CASSAGLGEREQFF. The rearrangement links TRBV5-6 to TRBJ2-1; no clear D. With 4 bases removed from V and 10 bases from J, the gap between germline ends came to 18 bases. The germline gives CDR1 SGHDT, CDR2 YYEEEE. The CDR3 has 14 amino acids.

The chain couples TRBV29-1 to TRBJ1-2; 9 bases agree with TRBD1. CDR1 and CDR2 from the germline V gene are SQVTM and ANQGSEA. The CDR3 spans 11 residues. The ends lost 7 bases at V and 8 bases at J; junction bases unmatched: 5. The chain's CDR3 is CSENRGQGYTF. For the CDR3, the DNA is TGCAGCGAAAACAGGGGGCAAGGCTACACCTTC.

This clone appeared once. This sequence joins TRBV15 and TRBJ1-4; TRBD1 matches at 9 bases. This CDR3 has 14 residues. Looked up from germline, CDR1 is LNHNV and CDR2 is YYDKDF (reference sequence). V lost 4 bases and J lost 7; bases outside the gene matches: 4. CDR3 bases: TGTGCCACCAGCAACAGGGGGCGAAGTGAAAAACTGTTTTTT. It specifies CATSNRGRSEKLFF.

This clone was seen ten or more times. The rearrangement joins TRBV5-1 to TRBJ2-7; D might be TRBD2 (6 bases). There are 14 residues in the CDR3. Per germline, CDR1 SGHRS and CDR2 YFSETQ. Trimming pared 0 bases from V and 6 bases from J, leaving 13 bases between. The CDR3 sequence is CASSLVGGTGEQYV. The CDR3 bases are TGCGCCAGCAGCTTGGTGGGAGGTACGGGCGAGCAGTACGTC.

This sequence joins TRBV10-1 and TRBJ1-1, with a weak D call TRBD1 (5 bases). There are 12 residues in the CDR3. V gave up 3 bases and J gave up 5 bases, with 7 bases separating them. Germline CDR1 WNHNN, CDR2 SYGVQD (reference sequence). The CDR3 DNA follows: TGCGCCAGCAGTGATGACAGAACTGAAGCTTTCTTT. Protein product: CASSDDRTEAFF.

The chain employs TRBV6-5 and TRBJ2-1, with D possibly matching TRBD1 (5 bases). CDR3 length: 15 amino acids. The V gene lost 4 bases and the J gene lost 2 bases, with 12 bases spanning the gap. Germline loops: CDR1 MNHEY, CDR2 SVGAGI. The CDR3 DNA is TGTGCCAGCAGTTTTTATCAGGGTACCTACAATGAGCAGTTCTTC. Residues: CASSFYQGTYNEQFF.

This clone has at least ten counts. The rearrangement links TRBV9 to TRBJ2-1; 9 bases fit TRBD1. CDR3 size: 17 residues. Unmatched junction bases numbered 11, after V lost 2 bases and J lost 5 bases. Germline assignment: CDR1 SGDLS and CDR2 YYNGEE. The CDR3 loop is CASSVLPGGTGHNEQFF. The CDR3 nucleotides read TGTGCCAGCAGCGTTCTTCCCGGAGGGACAGGGCACAATGAGCAGTTCTTC.

The chain carries TRBV27 and TRBJ1-1; no reliable D call. CDR3 size: 14 residues. Germline lookup yields CDR1 MNHEY and CDR2 SMNVEV (reference sequence). Trimming removed 5 bases from V and 4 bases from J, with 14 bases in between. DNA of the CDR3: TGTGCCAGCAGTGCGAATACTCGGGGCACTGAAGCTTTCTTT. Protein: CASSANTRGTEAFF.

The CDR3 bases are TGTGCCAGCAGTTTGGGACAGAAAGAGACCCAGTACTTC. Its translation: CASSLGQKETQYF. The rearrangement joins TRBV12-3 or TRBV12-4 to TRBJ2-5; 7 nucleotides line up with TRBD1. Germline trimming cut 3 bases from V and 3 bases from J; bases unmatched to any gene: 1. CDR3 length equals 13 residues.

This chain connects TRBV15 to TRBJ2-3; D unresolved. This CDR3 contains 13 residues. The germline V gene has CDR1 LNHNV and CDR2 YYDKDF (reference sequence). Trimming stripped 3 bases from V and 4 bases from J, with 8 bases between. The CDR3 region has the DNA TGTGCCACCAGCAGTTCGGGTGCAGATACGCAGTATTTT. It encodes CATSSSGADTQYF.